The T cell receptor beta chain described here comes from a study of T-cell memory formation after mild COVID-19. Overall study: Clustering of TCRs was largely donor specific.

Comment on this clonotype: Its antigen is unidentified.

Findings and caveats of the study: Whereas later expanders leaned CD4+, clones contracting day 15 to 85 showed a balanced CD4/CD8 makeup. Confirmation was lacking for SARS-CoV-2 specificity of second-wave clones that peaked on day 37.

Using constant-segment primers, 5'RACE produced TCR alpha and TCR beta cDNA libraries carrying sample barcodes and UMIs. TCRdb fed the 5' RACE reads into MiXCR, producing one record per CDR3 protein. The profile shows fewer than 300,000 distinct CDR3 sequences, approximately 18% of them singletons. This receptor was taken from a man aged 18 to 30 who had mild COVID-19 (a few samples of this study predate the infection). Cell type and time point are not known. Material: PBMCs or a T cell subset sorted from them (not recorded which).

The CDR3 nucleotides read TGTGCCAGCAAGGGGGCGTTCTACAATGAGCAGTTCTTC. It codes for CASKGAFYNEQFF. The chain uses TRBV7-9 and TRBJ2-1, with TRBD1 matching 7 bases. The V and J ends lost 7 bases and 3 bases, in that order; junction bases with no gene match: 3. The CDR3 sequence is 13 residues long. Germline V gives CDR1 SEHNR, CDR2 FQNEAQ (reference sequence). Supplemented by reference TRBV7-9 and TRBJ2-1, the full variable domain reads DTGVSQNPRHKITKRGQNVTFRCDPISEHNRLYWYRQTLGQGPEFLTYFQNEAQLEKSRLLSDRFSAERPKGSFSTLEIQRTEQGDSAMYLCASKGAFYNEQFFGPGTRLTVL.